The present TCR beta chain was sequenced within a study of cytomegalovirus exposure and HLA in healthy donors. Study-wide results and limits: The study recorded fewer than 200 TCR beta chains that were cytomegalovirus-associated. The Asian-associated ancestry cluster reportedly had fewer N-insertions than the roughly 670-donor mean in a later analysis.

The PCR made use of 60 Vbeta and 13 Jbeta primers. Produced via immunoSEQ multiplex PCR; TCRdb's table is partial and in-frame only. The sample gives around 170,000 clones, 76% of which show up once; around 1.6% is in the top ten. A single count supports this clone. Its antigen is unidentified. Between the trimmed V and J ends, which lost 5 bases and 3 bases, there was a span of 11 bases. This CDR3 contains 14 residues. Per the germline V gene, CDR1 is MNHEY and CDR2 is SVGAGI. This chain joins TRBV6-5 and TRBJ1-3; D gene uncertain. The source material was PBMCs. The clonotype comes from a man between 18 and 35 years old in good health and CMV-seronegative. CDR3 residues: CASSPGSYGNTIYF. The CDR3, as DNA: TGTGCCAGCAGTCCCGGGTCGTATGGAAACACCATATATTTT.